This TCR beta chain is from a study of blood T cell repertoires in COVID-19. Overall study context: The United States, Italy and Spain were the sources of the acute and convalescent COVID-19 samples. PBMCs, B-cell-depleted T cells, or T cells provided the cDNA or gDNA that made up the material.

In the original analysis: The authors estimated nucleated cell counts from reference gene primer amplification. Method: immunoSEQ multiplex PCR; TCRdb's copy keeps in-frame clones and lacks some. V and J calls and clone size are as listed in that table; D and trimming were resolved from the DNA. The data show roughly 250,000 clones, with around 90% seen just once and approximately 2% held by the top ten. The CDR3 has 14 residues. Germline V gene lookup returns CDR1 LGHNT and CDR2 FRNRAP. V lost 1 base, J lost 4 bases, and 8 bases lay in between. Cohort placement rested on clinical history that participants reported themselves.

The chain couples TRBV12-5 to TRBJ1-5; TRBD1 might be the D (6 bases). The sample taken for sequencing was PBMCs or T cells enriched from blood (not recorded which). This clonotype was obtained from a woman aged 18 to 35 who had recovered from COVID-19. The CDR3 sequence: CASGLGTANQPQHF. The CDR3 nucleotides are TGTGCTAGTGGTTTGGGGACAGCTAATCAGCCCCAGCATTTT.